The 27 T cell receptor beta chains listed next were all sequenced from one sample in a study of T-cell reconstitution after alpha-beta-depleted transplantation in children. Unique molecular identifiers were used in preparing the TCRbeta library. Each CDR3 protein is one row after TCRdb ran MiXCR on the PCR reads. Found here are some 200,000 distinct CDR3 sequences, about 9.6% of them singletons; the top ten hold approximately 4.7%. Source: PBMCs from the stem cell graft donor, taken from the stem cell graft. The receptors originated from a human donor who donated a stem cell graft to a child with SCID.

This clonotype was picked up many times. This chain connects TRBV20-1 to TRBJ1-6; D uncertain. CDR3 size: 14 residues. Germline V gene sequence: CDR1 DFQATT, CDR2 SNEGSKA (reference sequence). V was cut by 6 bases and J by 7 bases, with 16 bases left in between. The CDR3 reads CSAPSVLPNSPLHF. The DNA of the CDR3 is TGCAGTGCCCCGTCGGTACTACCAAATTCACCCCTCCACTTT.

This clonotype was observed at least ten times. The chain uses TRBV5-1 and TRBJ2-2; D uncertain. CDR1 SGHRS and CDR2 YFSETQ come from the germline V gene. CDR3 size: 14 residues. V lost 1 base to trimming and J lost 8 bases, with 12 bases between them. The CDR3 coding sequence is TGCGCCAGCAGCTTGAGAGTGTCTGTAGGGGAGCTGTTTTTT. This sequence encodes CASSLRVSVGELFF.

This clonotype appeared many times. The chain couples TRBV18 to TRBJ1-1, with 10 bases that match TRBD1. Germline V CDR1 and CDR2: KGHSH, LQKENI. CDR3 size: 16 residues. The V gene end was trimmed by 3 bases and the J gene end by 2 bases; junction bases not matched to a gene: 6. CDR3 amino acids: CASSPDRGGINTEAFF. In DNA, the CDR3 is TGTGCCAGCTCACCGGACAGGGGGGGGATTAACACTGAAGCTTTCTTT.

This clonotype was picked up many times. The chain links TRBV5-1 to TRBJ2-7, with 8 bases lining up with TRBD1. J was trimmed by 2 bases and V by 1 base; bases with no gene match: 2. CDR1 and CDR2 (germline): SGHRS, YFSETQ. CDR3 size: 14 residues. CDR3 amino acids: CASSLWDRPYEQYF. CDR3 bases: TGCGCCAGCAGCTTGTGGGACAGGCCCTACGAGCAGTACTTC.

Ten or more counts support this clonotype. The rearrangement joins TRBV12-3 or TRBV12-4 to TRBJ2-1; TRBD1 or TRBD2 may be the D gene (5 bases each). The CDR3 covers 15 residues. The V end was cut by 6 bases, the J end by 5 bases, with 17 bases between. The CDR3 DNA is TGTGCCAGCAGGCCGGACAAGGGGAGAGACAATGAGCAGTTCTTC. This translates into CASRPDKGRDNEQFF.

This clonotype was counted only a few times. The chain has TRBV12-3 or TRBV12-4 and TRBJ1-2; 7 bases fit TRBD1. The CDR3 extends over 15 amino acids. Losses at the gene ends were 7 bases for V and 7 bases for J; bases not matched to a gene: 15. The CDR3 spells CASTPRLAGGTGYTF. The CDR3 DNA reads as TGTGCCAGCACTCCCCGTCTGGCAGGGGGTACTGGCTACACCTTC.

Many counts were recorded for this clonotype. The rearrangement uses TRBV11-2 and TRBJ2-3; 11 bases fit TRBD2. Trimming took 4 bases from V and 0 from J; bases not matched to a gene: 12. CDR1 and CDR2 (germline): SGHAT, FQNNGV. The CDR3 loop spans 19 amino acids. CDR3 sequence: CASSSPLLAGGLSTDTQYF. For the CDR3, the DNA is TGTGCCAGCAGCTCGCCTCTTCTAGCGGGGGGCCTAAGCACAGATACGCAGTATTTT.

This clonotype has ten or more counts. In DNA, the CDR3 is TGCGCCAGCAGCTTGGTGGGGAATGGGGAAAAACTGTTTTTT. Translating it yields CASSLVGNGEKLFF. The chain joins TRBV5-1 to TRBJ1-4; D gene uncertain. Per the germline V gene, CDR1 is SGHRS and CDR2 is YFSETQ. V was clipped by 0 bases and J by 8 bases, with 11 bases between them. The CDR3 length is 14 residues.

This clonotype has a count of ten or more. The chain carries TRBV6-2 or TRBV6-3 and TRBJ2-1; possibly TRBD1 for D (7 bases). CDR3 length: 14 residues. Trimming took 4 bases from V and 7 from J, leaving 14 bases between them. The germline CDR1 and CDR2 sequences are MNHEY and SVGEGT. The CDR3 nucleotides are TGTGCCAGCAGTTGGCAGACAGGGAGGAATGAGCAGTTCTTC. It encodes CASSWQTGRNEQFF.

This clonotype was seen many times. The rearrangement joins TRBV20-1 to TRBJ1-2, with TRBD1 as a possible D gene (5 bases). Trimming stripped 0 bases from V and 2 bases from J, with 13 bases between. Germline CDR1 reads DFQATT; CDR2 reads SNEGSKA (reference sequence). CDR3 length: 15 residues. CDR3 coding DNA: TGCAGTGCTAGAGATCCTGCAGGGTTAAACTATGGCTACACCTTC. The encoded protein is CSARDPAGLNYGYTF.

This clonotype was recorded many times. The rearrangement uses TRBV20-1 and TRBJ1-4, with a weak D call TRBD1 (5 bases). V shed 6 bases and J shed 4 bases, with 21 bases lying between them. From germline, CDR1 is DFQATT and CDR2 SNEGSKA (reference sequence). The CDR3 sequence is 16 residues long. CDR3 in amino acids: CSAMGGSAGLNEKLFF. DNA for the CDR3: TGCAGTGCCATGGGAGGTTCGGCAGGGCTTAATGAAAAACTGTTTTTT.

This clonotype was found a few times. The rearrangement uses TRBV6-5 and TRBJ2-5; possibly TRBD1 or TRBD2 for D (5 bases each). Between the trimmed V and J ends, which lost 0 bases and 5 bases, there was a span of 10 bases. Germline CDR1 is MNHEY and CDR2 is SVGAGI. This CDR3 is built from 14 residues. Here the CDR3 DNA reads TGTGCCAGCAGTTACTCTATAGGGGAGGAGACCCAGTACTTC. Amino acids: CASSYSIGEETQYF.

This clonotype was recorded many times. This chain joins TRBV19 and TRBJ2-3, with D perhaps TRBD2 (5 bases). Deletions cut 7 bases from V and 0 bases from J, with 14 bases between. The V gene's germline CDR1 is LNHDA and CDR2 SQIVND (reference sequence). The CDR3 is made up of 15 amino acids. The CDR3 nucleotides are TGTGCCAGTATGCCGGGCGGGCCTAGCACAGATACGCAGTATTTT. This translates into CASMPGGPSTDTQYF.

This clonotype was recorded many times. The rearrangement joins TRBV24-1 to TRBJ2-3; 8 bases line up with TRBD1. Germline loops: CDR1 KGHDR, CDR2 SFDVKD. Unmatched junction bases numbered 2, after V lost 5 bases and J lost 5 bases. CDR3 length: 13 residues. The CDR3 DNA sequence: TGTGCCACCAGTGGCAGGGGGCGAGATACGCAGTATTTT. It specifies CATSGRGRDTQYF.

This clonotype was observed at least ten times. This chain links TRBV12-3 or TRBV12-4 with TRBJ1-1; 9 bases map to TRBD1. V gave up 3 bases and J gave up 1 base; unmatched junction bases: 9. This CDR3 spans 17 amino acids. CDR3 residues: CASSFSDRGGRNTEAFF. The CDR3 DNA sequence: TGTGCCAGCAGTTTTTCCGACAGGGGGGGCCGGAACACTGAAGCTTTCTTT.

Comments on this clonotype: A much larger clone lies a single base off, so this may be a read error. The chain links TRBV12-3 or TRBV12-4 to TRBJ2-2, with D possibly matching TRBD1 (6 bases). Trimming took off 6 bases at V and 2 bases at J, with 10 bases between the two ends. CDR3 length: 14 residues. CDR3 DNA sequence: TGTGCCAGCAGAGGGACAACCAACACCGGGGAGCTGTTTTTT. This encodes CASRGTTNTGELFF.

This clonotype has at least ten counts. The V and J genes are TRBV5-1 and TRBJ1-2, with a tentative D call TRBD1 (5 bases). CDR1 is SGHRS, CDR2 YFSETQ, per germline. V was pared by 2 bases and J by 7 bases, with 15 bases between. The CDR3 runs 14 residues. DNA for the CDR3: TGCGCCAGCAGCTTTTTGTGGGGCTCGGGTGGCTACACCTTC. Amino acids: CASSFLWGSGGYTF.

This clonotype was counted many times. The CDR3 DNA sequence: TGCGCCAGCAGCTTGGCGGTGCGGGAAAATCCCTGGGGTCTGAATACGCAGTATTTT. It encodes CASSLAVRENPWGLNTQYF. V and J are TRBV5-1 and TRBJ2-3, with a tentative D call TRBD2 (6 bases). CDR3 size: 19 residues. Germline V CDR1 and CDR2: SGHRS, YFSETQ. V was trimmed by 0 bases and J by 7 bases, leaving 27 bases between them.

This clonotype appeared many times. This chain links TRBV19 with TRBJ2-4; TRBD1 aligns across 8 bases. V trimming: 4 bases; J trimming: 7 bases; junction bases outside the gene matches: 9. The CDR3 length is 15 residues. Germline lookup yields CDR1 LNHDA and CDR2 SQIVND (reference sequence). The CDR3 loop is CASSTLQGVGNIQYF. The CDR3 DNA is TGTGCCAGTAGTACATTACAGGGGGTCGGCAACATTCAGTACTTC.

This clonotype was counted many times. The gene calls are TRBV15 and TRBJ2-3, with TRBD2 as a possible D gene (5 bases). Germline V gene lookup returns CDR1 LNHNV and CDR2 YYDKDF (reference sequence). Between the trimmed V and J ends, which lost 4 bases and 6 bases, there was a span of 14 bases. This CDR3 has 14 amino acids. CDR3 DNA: TGTGCCACCAGCACCCCGGGATACGCCGATACGCAGTATTTT. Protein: CATSTPGYADTQYF.

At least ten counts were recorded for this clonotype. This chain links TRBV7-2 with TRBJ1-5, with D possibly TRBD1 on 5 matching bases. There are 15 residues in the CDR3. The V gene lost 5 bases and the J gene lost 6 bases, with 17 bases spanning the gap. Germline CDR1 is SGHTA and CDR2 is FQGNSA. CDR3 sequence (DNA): TGTGCCAGCAGCACGAAGGGTGGGACTTTTCAGCCCCAGCATTTT. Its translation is CASSTKGGTFQPQHF.

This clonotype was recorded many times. For the CDR3, the DNA is TGTGCCAGCAGCTTGGCCCGAAGGGCAGATACGCAGTATTTT. Translating it yields CASSLARRADTQYF. V gene TRBV5-5 combines with J gene TRBJ2-3; D is unresolved. Trimming cost V 0 bases and J 4 bases, with 9 bases left between them. CDR1 and CDR2 from the germline V gene are SGHKS and YYEKEE (reference sequence). This CDR3 has 14 residues.

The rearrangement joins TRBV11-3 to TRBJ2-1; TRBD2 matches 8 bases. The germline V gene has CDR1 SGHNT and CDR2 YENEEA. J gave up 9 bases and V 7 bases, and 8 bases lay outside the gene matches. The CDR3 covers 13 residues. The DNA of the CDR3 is TGTGCCAGCATGGGACCGGCGGGAGGTGAGCAGTTCTTC. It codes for CASMGPAGGEQFF.

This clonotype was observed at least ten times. The CDR3 loop reads CASSLGRITGELFF. Here the CDR3 DNA reads TGCGCCAGCAGCCTAGGACGGATCACCGGGGAGCTGTTTTTT. The chain recombines TRBV5-1 with TRBJ2-2; no reliable D call. The germline gives CDR1 SGHRS, CDR2 YFSETQ. V shed 4 bases and J shed 4 bases, with 11 bases lying between them. The CDR3 is 14 residues long.

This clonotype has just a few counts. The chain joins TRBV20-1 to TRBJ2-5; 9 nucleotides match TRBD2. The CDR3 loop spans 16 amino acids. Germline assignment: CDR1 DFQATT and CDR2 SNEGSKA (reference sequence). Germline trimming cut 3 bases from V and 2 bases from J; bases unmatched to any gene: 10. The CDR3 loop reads CSARAKAGGPQETQYF. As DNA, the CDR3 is TGCAGTGCTAGGGCAAAGGCGGGGGGGCCTCAAGAGACCCAGTACTTC.

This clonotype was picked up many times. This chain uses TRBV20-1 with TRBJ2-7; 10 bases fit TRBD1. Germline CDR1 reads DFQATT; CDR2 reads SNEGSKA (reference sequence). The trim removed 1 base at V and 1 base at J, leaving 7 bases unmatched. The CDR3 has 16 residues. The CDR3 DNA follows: TGCAGTGCTAGAGCGTACCCGGGACAGGGGTCCTACGAGCAGTACTTC. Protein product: CSARAYPGQGSYEQYF.

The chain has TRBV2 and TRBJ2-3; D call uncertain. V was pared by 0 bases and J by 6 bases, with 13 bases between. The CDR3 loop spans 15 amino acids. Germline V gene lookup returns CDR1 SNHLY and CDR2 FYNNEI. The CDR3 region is CASSEALRSTDTQYF. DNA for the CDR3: TGTGCCAGCAGTGAAGCGCTTCGGTCGACGGATACGCAGTATTTT.